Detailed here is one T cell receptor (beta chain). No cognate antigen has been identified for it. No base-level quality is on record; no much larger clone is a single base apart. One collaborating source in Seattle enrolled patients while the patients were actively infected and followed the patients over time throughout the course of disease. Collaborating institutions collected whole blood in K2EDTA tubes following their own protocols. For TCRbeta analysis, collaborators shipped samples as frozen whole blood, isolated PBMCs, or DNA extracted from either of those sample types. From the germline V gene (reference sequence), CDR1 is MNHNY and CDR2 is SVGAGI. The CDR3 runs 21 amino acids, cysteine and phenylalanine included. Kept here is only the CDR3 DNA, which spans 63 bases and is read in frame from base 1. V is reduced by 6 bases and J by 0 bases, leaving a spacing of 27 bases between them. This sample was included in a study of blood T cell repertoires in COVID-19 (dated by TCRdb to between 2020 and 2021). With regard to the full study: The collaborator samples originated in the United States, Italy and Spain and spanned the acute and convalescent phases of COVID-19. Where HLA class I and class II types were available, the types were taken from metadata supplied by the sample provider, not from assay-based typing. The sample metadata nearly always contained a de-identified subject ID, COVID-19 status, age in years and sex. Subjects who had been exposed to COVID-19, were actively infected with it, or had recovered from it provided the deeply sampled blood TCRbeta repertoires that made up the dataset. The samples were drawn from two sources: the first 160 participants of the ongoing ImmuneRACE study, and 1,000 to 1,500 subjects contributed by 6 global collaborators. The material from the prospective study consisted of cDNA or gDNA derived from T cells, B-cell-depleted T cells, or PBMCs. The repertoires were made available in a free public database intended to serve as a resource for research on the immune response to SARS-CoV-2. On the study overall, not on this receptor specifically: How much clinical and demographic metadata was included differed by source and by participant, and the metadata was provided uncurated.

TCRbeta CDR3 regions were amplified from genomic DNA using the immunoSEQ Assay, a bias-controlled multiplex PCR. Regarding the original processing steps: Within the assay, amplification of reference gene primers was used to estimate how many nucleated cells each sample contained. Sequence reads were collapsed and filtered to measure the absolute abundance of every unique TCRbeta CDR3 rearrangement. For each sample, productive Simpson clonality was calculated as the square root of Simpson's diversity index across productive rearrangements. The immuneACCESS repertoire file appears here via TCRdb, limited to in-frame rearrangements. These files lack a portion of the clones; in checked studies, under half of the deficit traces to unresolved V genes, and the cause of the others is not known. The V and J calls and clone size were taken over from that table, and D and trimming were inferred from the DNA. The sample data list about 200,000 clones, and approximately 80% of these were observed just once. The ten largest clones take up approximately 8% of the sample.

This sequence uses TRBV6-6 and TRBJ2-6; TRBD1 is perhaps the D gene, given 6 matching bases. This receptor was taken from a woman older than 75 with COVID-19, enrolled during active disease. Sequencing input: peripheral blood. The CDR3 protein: CASSATQGQLLLSSGANVLTF. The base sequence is TGTGCCAGCAGCGCCACGCAGGGGCAGCTACTATTGAGCTCTGGGGCCAACGTCCTGACTTTC.